A selection of T cell receptor beta chains follows, all from one sample in a study of T cell responses to AZD1222 COVID-19 vaccine. Measured with immunoSEQ multiplex PCR; TCRdb has only the in-frame clones, and not every one. The sample gives approximately 100,000 clones, roughly nine tenths of which show up once; over 6.5% is in the top ten. Material: peripheral blood, obtained on day 0 of AZD1222 vaccination. The receptor set was obtained from an adult in good health. CDR3s include the opening cysteine and the closing phenylalanine or tryptophan. D genes are given only for firm matches. Clone size is not always given. Where it is, it says once, few, many or a class for expanded clones.

size | D | J | V | DNA | CDR3
once | . | TRBJ1-5 | TRBV30 | TGTGCCTGTGGGGCGGGGGGCAAGGGTCAGCCCCAGCATTTT | CACGAGGKGQPQHF
. | TRBD2 | TRBJ2-1 | TRBV6-5 | TGTGCCAGCCAGACTAGCGGGAGTGGGTACAATGAGCAGTTCTTC | CASQTSGSGYNEQFF
few | TRBD2 | TRBJ2-7 | TRBV7-2 | TGTGCCAGCACCTGGACTAGCGGGGGATACGAGCAGTACTTC | CASTWTSGGYEQYF
few | . | TRBJ1-6 | TRBV10-3 | TGTGCCATCAGTGACGGCGTAGGCCATTCACCCCTCCACTTT | CAISDGVGHSPLHF
once | . | TRBJ1-1 | TRBV20-1 | TGCAGTGCGAGTCGGGGCCTGAACACTGAAGCTTTCTTT | CSASRGLNTEAFF
. | . | TRBJ1-2 | TRBV5-1 | TGCGCCAGCAGCCTCTCCGGCCAGTCCGCTGGCTATGGCTACACCTTC | CASSLSGQSAGYGYTF
. | . | TRBJ2-3 | TRBV25-1 | TGTGCCAGCAGTGAATTTCCGGGGGACACAGATACGCAGTATTTT | CASSEFPGDTDTQYF
once | . | TRBJ2-3 | TRBV2 | TGTGCCAGCAACGCATATAGCACAGATACGCAGTATTTT | CASNAYSTDTQYF
once | TRBD1 | TRBJ2-7 | TRBV6-2/TRBV6-3 | TGTGCCAGCAGTTACCCCGGAGGACAGGGAGGACTCGAGCAGTACTTC | CASSYPGGQGGLEQYF
. | TRBD2 | TRBJ2-7 | TRBV9 | TGTGCCAGCAGCGAGGGACTAAAAGGGCTCTACGAGCAGTACTTC | CASSEGLKGLYEQYF
few | . | TRBJ1-2 | TRBV7-2 | TGTGCCAGCAGCCAGAGGGTCGATAATGGCTACACCTTC | CASSQRVDNGYTF